A single sample is the source of the 32 T cell receptor beta chains below, sequenced in a study of blood T cells in healthy people across ages. A sample-barcoded 5' primer and a J-beta primer mix were used in a second PCR of roughly 6 to 11 cycles. TCRdb redid the calling of the 5' RACE reads with MiXCR, one entry per CDR3 protein. Among about 780,000 distinct CDR3 sequences listed, around 45% were seen once. The sequenced sample was blood. These receptors were obtained from a man older than 75 in good health.

The chain carries TRBV6-1 and TRBJ2-7; 9 bases align to TRBD1. J lost 6 bases, V lost 2 bases, and 8 bases had no gene match. CDR3 size: 15 residues. Germline V gene lookup returns CDR1 MNHNS and CDR2 SASEGT. The CDR3 is CASSEQDRGGVEQYF. The DNA of the CDR3 is TGTGCCAGCAGTGAACAGGACAGGGGAGGTGTCGAGCAGTACTTC.

The genes are TRBV7-2 and TRBJ2-1, with 7 bases matching TRBD2. Germline loops: CDR1 SGHTA, CDR2 FQGNSA. The CDR3 is 15 residues long. The V gene end was trimmed by 7 bases and the J gene end by 7 bases; junction bases not matched to a gene: 13. Written as DNA, the CDR3 is TGTGCCAGCACCCCGGGGGGTCCCCCCGGGAATGAGCAGTTCTTC. The encoded protein is CASTPGGPPGNEQFF.

Ten or more counts support this clonotype. The CDR3 protein is CASSRTGPYNEQFF. CDR3 bases: TGTGCCAGTAGTAGGACAGGTCCCTACAATGAGCAGTTCTTC. V gene TRBV19 combines with J gene TRBJ2-1, with 7 bases lining up with TRBD1. There are 14 residues in the CDR3. CDR1 LNHDA and CDR2 SQIVND come from the germline V gene (reference sequence). V dropped 4 bases and J dropped 2; count of bases not matched to a gene: 2.

In its sample, this clonotype was seen a few times. The J gene is TRBJ2-1, the V gene TRBV28; either TRBD1 or TRBD2 may supply D (5 bases each). This CDR3 has 14 amino acids. The V gene's germline CDR1 is MDHEN and CDR2 SYDVKM. The V gene lost 10 bases and the J gene lost 3 bases, with 16 bases spanning the gap. In DNA form, the CDR3 reads TGTGCCACCAGGGACCGCCAGGTCTACAATGAGCAGTTCTTC. This encodes CATRDRQVYNEQFF.

The J gene is TRBJ2-2, the V gene TRBV3-1, with 9 bases identical to TRBD2. This CDR3 region has 15 residues. Germline CDR1 LGHDT, CDR2 YNNKEL (reference sequence). The V and J ends lost 1 base and 4 bases, in that order; junction bases with no gene match: 1. CDR3 sequence (DNA): TGTGCCAGCAGCCAAGCTAGCGGGGTCACCGGGGAGCTGTTTTTT. Amino acid sequence: CASSQASGVTGELFF.

The gene calls are TRBV7-9 and TRBJ2-7; D ambiguous. This CDR3 spans 15 amino acids. Germline CDR1 is SEHNR and CDR2 is FQNEAQ (reference sequence). Trimming cost V 5 bases and J 2 bases, with 16 bases left between them. CDR3 sequence: CASSPINTRTYEQYF. The CDR3 DNA reads TGTGCCAGCAGCCCCATAAATACAAGAACCTACGAGCAGTACTTC.

A note on this clonotype: Mismatch with germline at one junction end may stem from a read error. The J gene is TRBJ1-1, the V gene TRBV12-3 or TRBV12-4, with a weak D call TRBD1 (5 bases). The CDR3 length is 14 residues. DNA for the CDR3: TGTGCCAGCAGTTTTCACCGTGAGGGGACTGAAGTTTTCTTT. Its translation: CASSFHREGTEVFF.

This clonotype was counted a few times. The chain employs TRBV20-1 and TRBJ2-1; TRBD2 aligns across 11 bases. CDR1 DFQATT and CDR2 SNEGSKA come from the germline V gene (reference sequence). Germline trimming cut 2 bases from V and 4 bases from J; bases unmatched to any gene: 4. The CDR3 extends over 15 amino acids. The CDR3 DNA sequence: TGCAGTGCTAGATCGGGACTAGCGGTTTACAATGAGCAGTTCTTC. As protein: CSARSGLAVYNEQFF.

V is TRBV20-1 and J is TRBJ1-5; D uncertain. The germline CDR1 and CDR2 sequences are DFQATT and SNEGSKA (reference sequence). This CDR3 has 12 residues. V was pared by 3 bases and J by 5 bases, with 8 bases between. CDR3 in amino acids: CSASLGDQPQHF. The CDR3 DNA sequence: TGCAGTGCTAGTCTAGGAGATCAGCCCCAGCATTTT.

This clonotype was picked up a small number of times. Here the CDR3 reads CAISTGTNVWNEQYF. Here the CDR3 DNA reads TGTGCCATCAGTACCGGGACCAATGTTTGGAATGAGCAGTACTTC. The V call is TRBV10-3, the J call TRBJ2-5, with D possibly being TRBD1 or TRBD2 (5 bases each). With 5 bases removed from V and 11 bases from J, the gap between germline ends came to 24 bases. Germline values: CDR1 ENHRY, CDR2 SYGVKD. The CDR3 length is 15 residues.

This clonotype was seen once. J is TRBJ1-5 and V is TRBV10-3; TRBD1 matches at 7 bases. The J segment lost 5 bases and the V segment lost 10 bases, leaving 8 bases of the junction unmatched. CDR1 and CDR2 (germline): ENHRY, SYGVKD. The CDR3 has 13 amino acids. The CDR3 region is CATTRDSDQPQHF. CDR3 coding DNA: TGTGCCACCACCCGGGACAGCGATCAGCCCCAGCATTTT.

The V gene is TRBV6-5, the J gene TRBJ2-1, with D perhaps matching TRBD2 (6 bases). There are 16 residues in the CDR3. Between the trimmed V and J ends, which lost 8 bases and 0 bases, there was a span of 17 bases. Germline CDR1 reads MNHEY; CDR2 reads SVGAGI. The CDR3 protein is CASGGGKISSYNEQFF. For the CDR3, the DNA is TGTGCCAGCGGAGGAGGGAAAATAAGCTCCTACAATGAGCAGTTCTTC.

This clonotype was picked up many times. The gene calls are TRBV5-1 and TRBJ2-3, with unresolved D. Trimming cost V 1 base and J 0 bases, with 6 bases left between them. The CDR3 is 14 residues long. The germline gives CDR1 SGHRS, CDR2 YFSETQ. The CDR3, as DNA: TGCGCCAGCAGCTTGACAACTAGCACAGATACGCAGTATTTT. Translation: CASSLTTSTDTQYF.

In DNA, the CDR3 is TGTGCCAGCAGTCGAACAACTGGTTGGGCGGGAGGTTCGTACGAGCAGTACTTC. It encodes CASSRTTGWAGGSYEQYF. The chain combines TRBV6-1 with TRBJ2-7; 8 nucleotides match TRBD2. The CDR3 extends over 18 amino acids. In germline, CDR1 is MNHNS, CDR2 SASEGT. The ends lost 5 bases at V and 4 bases at J; junction bases unmatched: 19.

This chain joins TRBV4-2 and TRBJ1-6, with a tentative D call TRBD1 (5 bases). Per the germline V gene, CDR1 is LGHNA and CDR2 is YNFKEQ. The CDR3 sequence is 14 residues long. V was shortened by 0 bases and J by 14 bases, with 14 bases between the two germline ends. In DNA, the CDR3 is TGTGCCAGCAGCCAAGATTTGGACACCGGTTCCCTCCACTTT. Protein: CASSQDLDTGSLHF.

The sample holds a few counts of this clonotype. This rearrangement joins TRBV10-1 to TRBJ2-1; TRBD2 might be the D (5 bases). The last part of the DNA fits TRBJ2-7 better; the J call may be wrong. In germline, CDR1 is WNHNN, CDR2 SYGVQD (reference sequence). The CDR3 is made up of 13 amino acids. CDR3 sequence: CASTDGNYNEQYF. For the CDR3, the DNA is TGCGCCTCAACGGACGGGAACTACAATGAGCAGTACTTC.

V usage is TRBV27 and J usage is TRBJ2-7; D is possibly TRBD1 (6 bases). CDR1 and CDR2 from the germline V gene are MNHEY and SMNVEV (reference sequence). The CDR3 is 15 residues long. The germline V and J ends were trimmed by 7 bases and 3 bases, with 19 bases remaining between them. CDR3 sequence reads: CASTGVSQGSYEQYF. The CDR3 nucleotides are TGTGCCAGCACAGGGGTCTCACAGGGCAGCTACGAGCAGTACTTC.

CDR3 sequence reads: CASSPTYNEQYF. The CDR3 coding sequence is TGTGCCAGCAGCCCCACCTACAATGAGCAGTACTTC. The V and J genes are TRBV6-2 or TRBV6-3 and TRBJ2-1; D gene unclear. The DNA end lines up better with TRBJ2-7; the J call may be wrong. The CDR3 runs to 12 residues. Germline CDR1 and CDR2: MNHEY and SVGEGT.

This clonotype turned up a few times. V is TRBV20-1 and J is TRBJ1-5; maybe TRBD1 (5 bases). V gave up 3 bases and J gave up 5 bases, with 14 bases separating them. Per germline, CDR1 DFQATT and CDR2 SNEGSKA (reference sequence). This CDR3 is 14 amino acids long. CDR3 bases: TGCAGTGCTAGTCAAGGGGCGTACGATCAGCCCCAGCATTTT. Its translation is CSASQGAYDQPQHF.

This clonotype was recorded at least ten times. V is TRBV11-1 and J is TRBJ2-1; D call uncertain. Germline-derived CDR1 and CDR2 are SGHAT and FQDESV (reference sequence). The CDR3 consists of 13 residues. With 5 bases removed from V and 9 bases from J, the gap between germline ends came to 14 bases. CDR3 in amino acids: CASSLPTSAEQFF. The CDR3 DNA sequence: TGTGCCAGCAGCCTACCAACGTCGGCTGAGCAGTTCTTC.

The chain carries TRBV20-1 and TRBJ2-1; TRBD2 aligns across 7 bases. This CDR3 region has 12 residues. With V trimmed by 6 bases and J by 5 bases, 4 bases remained unmatched. Germline V lookup: CDR1 DFQATT, CDR2 SNEGSKA (reference sequence). The CDR3 sequence is CSAMGGDNEQFF. CDR3 in DNA: TGCAGTGCCATGGGAGGGGACAATGAGCAGTTCTTC.

The chain has TRBV20-1 and TRBJ2-1, with 12 bases aligning to TRBD2. Germline-derived CDR1 and CDR2 are DFQATT and SNEGSKA (reference sequence). The ends lost 5 bases at V and 12 bases at J; junction bases unmatched: 11. The CDR3 contains 14 residues. For the CDR3, the DNA is TGCAGTGCTCAAACTAGCGGGGGGCTTGGGGTGCAGTTCTTC. It is translated as CSAQTSGGLGVQFF.

The chain uses TRBV7-9 and TRBJ2-7, with D tentatively TRBD1 or TRBD2 (6 bases each). Germline V gives CDR1 SEHNR, CDR2 FQNEAQ (reference sequence). The CDR3 has 14 residues. Trimming shortened V by 2 bases and J by 7 bases, and 15 bases separated the two germline ends. CDR3 in DNA: TGTGCCAGCAGCTTACTGGCAGGGGCGGGGGAGCAGTACTTC. Translation: CASSLLAGAGEQYF.

This chain connects TRBV5-1 to TRBJ1-5; no definite D call. Germline V gene sequence: CDR1 SGHRS, CDR2 YFSETQ. The CDR3 runs to 15 residues. Trimming left V 4 bases short and J 2 bases short, with 13 bases between. For the CDR3, the DNA is TGCGCCAGCAGCAGGGAGGGTATCGGCAATCAGCCCCAGCATTTT. Its translation: CASSREGIGNQPQHF. Looking up the rest from reference TRBV5-1 and TRBJ1-5 gives the full variable domain: KAGVTQTPRYLIKTRGQQVTLSCSPISGHRSVSWYQQTPGQGLQFLFEYFSETQRNKGNFPGRFSGRQFSNSRSEMNVSTLELGDSALYLCASSREGIGNQPQHFGDGTRLSIL.

The chain has TRBV4-3 and TRBJ2-7; D tentatively reads TRBD1 or TRBD2 (5 bases each). Germline lookup yields CDR1 LGHNA and CDR2 YSLEER. The germline V and J ends were trimmed by 4 bases and 3 bases, with 19 bases remaining between them. The CDR3 spans 16 residues. The DNA for the CDR3 is TGCGCCAGCAGCCTTGGAAGGGGTAGCGCCTACTACGAGCAGTACTTC. It translates to CASSLGRGSAYYEQYF.

The gene calls are TRBV5-6 and TRBJ2-5, with 9 bases that match TRBD2. Germline V lookup: CDR1 SGHDT, CDR2 YYEEEE. Unmatched junction bases numbered 6, after V lost 2 bases and J lost 4 bases. CDR3 length: 15 residues. CDR3 sequence: CASSLLAGARETQYF. In DNA, the CDR3 is TGTGCCAGCAGCTTACTAGCGGGTGCTCGAGAGACCCAGTACTTC.

The chain is built from TRBV14 and TRBJ2-5, with TRBD1 as a possible D gene (6 bases). Germline V gives CDR1 SGHDN, CDR2 FVKESK. This CDR3 spans 15 amino acids. V was cut by 0 bases and J by 5 bases, with 13 bases left in between. The CDR3, as DNA: TGTGCCAGCAGCCAAGAATCGGGACAAAGGGAGACCCAGTACTTC. Protein: CASSQESGQRETQYF. Using reference TRBV14 and TRBJ2-5 for the parts outside the CDR3, the full variable domain is EAGVTQFPSHSVIEKGQTVTLRCDPISGHDNLYWYRRVMGKEIKFLLHFVKESKQDESGMPNNRFLAERTGGTYSTLKVQPAELEDSGVYFCASSQESGQRETQYFGPGTRLLVL.

The J gene is TRBJ2-5, the V gene TRBV7-3; unclear D gene. Germline loops: CDR1 SGHTA, CDR2 FQGTGA. The CDR3 runs 14 residues. V lost 2 bases to trimming and J lost 5 bases, with 12 bases between them. The CDR3 DNA is TGTGCCAGCAGCTTAGCTTCGAACTCGGAGACCCAGTACTTC. Protein product: CASSLASNSETQYF.

This sequence joins TRBV30 and TRBJ1-4, with D unresolved. This CDR3 is 14 amino acids long. CDR1 and CDR2 from the germline V gene are GTSNPN and SVGIG (reference sequence). The germline V and J ends were trimmed by 3 bases and 0 bases, with 8 bases remaining between them. CDR3 amino acids: CAWRRSTTNEKLFF. For the CDR3, the DNA is TGTGCCTGGAGGAGAAGTACAACTAATGAAAAACTGTTTTTT.

This clonotype was recorded a few times. V usage is TRBV12-3 or TRBV12-4 and J usage is TRBJ2-4, with 8 bases fitting TRBD2. V was clipped by 6 bases and J by 0 bases; unmatched bases: 10. The CDR3 is 17 amino acids. This CDR3 reads CASSSLAGLLAKNIQYF. The DNA for the CDR3 is TGTGCCAGCAGCTCCTTAGCGGGGCTACTAGCCAAAAACATTCAGTACTTC.

The chain links TRBV28 to TRBJ2-5; 9 positions agree with TRBD2. J was trimmed by 2 bases and V by 4 bases; bases with no gene match: 5. The CDR3 consists of 15 residues. In germline, CDR1 is MDHEN, CDR2 SYDVKM. CDR3 bases: TGTGCCAGCAGTTGGCTAGCGGGAAAACAAGAGACCCAGTACTTC. Translated, it gives CASSWLAGKQETQYF. Filled out from reference TRBV28 and TRBJ2-5, the complete variable domain reads DVKVTQSSRYLVKRTGEKVFLECVQDMDHENMFWYRQDPGLGLRLIYFSYDVKMKEKGDIPEGYSVSREKKERFSLILESASTNQTSMYLCASSWLAGKQETQYFGPGTRLLVL.

The V and J genes are TRBV4-3 and TRBJ2-1, with D perhaps TRBD2 (5 bases). Germline CDR1 is LGHNA and CDR2 is YSLEER. The V end was cut by 1 base, the J end by 6 bases, with 13 bases between. The CDR3 sequence is 15 residues long. The chain's CDR3 is CASSQGQAEINEQFF. In nucleotides, the CDR3 is TGCGCCAGCAGCCAAGGCCAAGCGGAAATCAATGAGCAGTTCTTC.